This TCR beta chain was identified during a study of shared clonotypes between healthy human individuals (TCRdb year 2020). Notes on the research overall: Three men and two women, aged 18 to 49 years, made up the cohort. Per donor, three plates each were used for CD4 naive and CD4 memory, two for CD8 naive, and one for CD8 memory. To estimate repertoire size and how much clonotype sharing occurs between individuals, the study deeply sequenced the blood TCR repertoires of several healthy adults. Libraries were prepared and TCR repertoires were sequenced by different laboratories using diverse techniques, in order to increase sequencing depth and limit assay-specific biases. Between about 0.94 and 8.9 billion PBMCs per donor were obtained by leukapheresis.

The V and J ends are trimmed by 5 bases and 5 bases, leaving 18 bases between them. CDR1 and CDR2 were assigned from the germline V gene as SGHAT and FQNNGV. The CDR3 contains 15 residues, cysteine and phenylalanine counted. This entry keeps only the CDR3 DNA: 45 bases, framed from base 1. As regards this clone: No cognate antigen has been identified for it. No base quality information exists; no much larger clone differs at one position.

Using the deep immunoSEQ assay, TCR CDR3 regions were amplified from genomic DNA by multiplex PCR. Genomic DNA extracted from each cell subset was distributed evenly over all wells of several immunoSEQ 96-well plates, and each plate served as one replicate. For sorted subsets, approximately 200 ng of genomic DNA, equivalent to tens of thousands of T cell genomes, went into each replicate PCR. Purified libraries were measured with a Qubit 3.0 fluorometer, size-checked on a Bioanalyzer 2100, and measured again with the KAPA Library Quantification kit. Each immunoSEQ 96-well plate was sequenced on its own single-read 150-cycle Illumina NextSeq 550 flow cell. The paper's data handling went like this. Because the immunoSEQ output held only junctional sequences and lacked quality scores, the filtering could not match the filtering applied to full-length reads. To assign V/J genes and CDR3, sequences were annotated using PyIR, a Python wrapper for IgBLAST v1.9, with IMGT germline references. Reads with weak V/J assignments (E-value above 1e-6), missing CDR3, stop codons, out-of-frame junctions, or ambiguous translated residues were removed. V3J clonotypes were defined as sequences sharing the same inferred V gene, J gene, and CDR3 amino acid sequence. To compute the percentage overlap between repertoires, the number of shared unique clonotypes was divided by the size of the smaller repertoire. RTK rarefaction, the Chao1 estimator, and Recon v2.1 estimates of unobserved clonotypes were used to assess repertoire richness. Generation probabilities were computed with OLGA for all TCRbeta clonotypes obtained by the gDNA method from a handful of donors. The table comes from immuneACCESS by way of TCRdb, which keeps in-frame sequences with V and J called. Part of the clones is missing from these tables; in studies checked, under half for an unresolved V gene and the rest for unknown reasons. Clone size and V and J calls were adopted from that table, with D and trimming inferred from the DNA. The sample profile shows some 1 million clones; under 80% of them were found once. The ten largest account for roughly 1.4% of the sample.

Donors were healthy HIV-negative adults with no recently reported acute infections or vaccinations. Every donor was a Caucasian adult living in Nashville, Tennessee, USA. CD4+ T cells were enriched through magnetic negative selection, after which naive cells were positively selected on CD45RA and the remaining negative fraction served as the memory subset. After blood collection by leukapheresis, PBMCs were isolated using Ficoll-Histopaque density gradient centrifugation and then cryopreserved in the vapor phase of liquid nitrogen. Purity and quantity of every magnetically sorted T cell population were checked by analytical flow cytometry. Genomic DNA was isolated from each sorted fraction and quantified by UV absorbance on a Nanodrop 2000c. Summary of the overall study and its limitations: Sampling was restricted to blood, and TCR repertoires in tissues likely differ from the TCR repertoires found in blood. Incomplete sequencing was indicated by rarefaction of sorted-subset datasets, despite the large sequencing depth. Because the study included only a small number of donors, the genetic and exposure-history diversity represented was limited. Based on pairwise subsampling, the degree of clonotype sharing among donors was expected to be affected by sequencing depth. Larger estimated clonotype richness was generally found for naive subsets than for memory subsets. Clonotypes shared by all four sorted-subset donors showed higher generation probabilities than non-shared clonotypes. Approximately 5% of naive CD4, more than 3% of naive CD8, roughly 2.4% of memory CD4, and about 0.4% of memory CD8 clonotypes were shared across a few donors.

The sequencing input was memory CD4+ T cells sorted from blood. What the cell subset or site label conveys for this sample: CD45RA-negative fraction. The sequence is built from TRBV11-2 and TRBJ2-5; 6 matching bases give a weak D call of TRBD1. The sequence derives from a man younger than 30 in good health. The CDR3 protein is CASSEGRGSWETQYF. The bases read TGTGCCAGCAGCGAAGGAAGGGGGTCGTGGGAGACCCAGTACTTC.